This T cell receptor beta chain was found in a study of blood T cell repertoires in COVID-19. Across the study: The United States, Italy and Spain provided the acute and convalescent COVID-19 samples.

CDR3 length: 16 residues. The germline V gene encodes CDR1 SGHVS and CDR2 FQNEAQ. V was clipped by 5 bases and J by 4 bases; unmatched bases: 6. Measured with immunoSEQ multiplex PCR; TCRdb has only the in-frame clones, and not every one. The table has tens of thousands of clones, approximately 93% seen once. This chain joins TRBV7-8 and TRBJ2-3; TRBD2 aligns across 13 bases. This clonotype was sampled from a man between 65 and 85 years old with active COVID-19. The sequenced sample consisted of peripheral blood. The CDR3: CASSTLGLAGADTQYF. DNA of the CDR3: TGTGCCAGCAGCACCCTTGGACTAGCGGGGGCAGATACGCAGTATTTT.